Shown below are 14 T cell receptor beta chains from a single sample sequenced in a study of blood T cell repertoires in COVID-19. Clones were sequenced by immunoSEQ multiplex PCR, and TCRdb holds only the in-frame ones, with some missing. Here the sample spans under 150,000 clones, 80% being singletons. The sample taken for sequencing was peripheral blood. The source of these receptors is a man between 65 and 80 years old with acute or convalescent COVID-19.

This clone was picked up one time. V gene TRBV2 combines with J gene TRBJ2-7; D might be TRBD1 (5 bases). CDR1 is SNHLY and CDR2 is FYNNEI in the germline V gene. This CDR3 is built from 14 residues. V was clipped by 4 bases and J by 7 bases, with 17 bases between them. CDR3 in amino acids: CASSVVRGAWEQYF. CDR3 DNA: TGTGCCAGCAGTGTCGTAAGGGGCGCGTGGGAGCAGTACTTC.

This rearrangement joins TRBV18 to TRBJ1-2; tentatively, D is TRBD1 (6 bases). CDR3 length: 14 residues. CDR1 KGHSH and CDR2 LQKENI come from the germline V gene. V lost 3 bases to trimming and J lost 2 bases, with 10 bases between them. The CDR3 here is CASSPRTENYGYTF. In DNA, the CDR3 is TGTGCCAGCTCACCTAGGACAGAAAACTATGGCTACACCTTC.

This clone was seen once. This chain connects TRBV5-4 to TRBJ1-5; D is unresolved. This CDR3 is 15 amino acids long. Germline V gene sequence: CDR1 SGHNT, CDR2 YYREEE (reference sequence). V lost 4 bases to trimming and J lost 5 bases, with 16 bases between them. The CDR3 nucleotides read TGTGCCAGCAGCACGGACTCCAGCCCAGATCAGCCCCAGCATTTT. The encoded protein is CASSTDSSPDQPQHF. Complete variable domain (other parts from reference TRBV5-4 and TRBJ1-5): ETGVTQSPTHLIKTRGQQVTLRCSSQSGHNTVSWYQQALGQGPQFIFQYYREEENGRGNFPPRFSGLQFPNYSSELNVNALELDDSALYLCASSTDSSPDQPQHFGDGTRLSIL.

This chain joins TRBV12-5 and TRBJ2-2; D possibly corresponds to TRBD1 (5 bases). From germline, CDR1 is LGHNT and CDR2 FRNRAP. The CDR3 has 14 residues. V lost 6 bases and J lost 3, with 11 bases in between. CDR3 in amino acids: CASGGREHTGELFF. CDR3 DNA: TGTGCTAGTGGCGGCAGGGAACACACCGGGGAGCTGTTTTTT.

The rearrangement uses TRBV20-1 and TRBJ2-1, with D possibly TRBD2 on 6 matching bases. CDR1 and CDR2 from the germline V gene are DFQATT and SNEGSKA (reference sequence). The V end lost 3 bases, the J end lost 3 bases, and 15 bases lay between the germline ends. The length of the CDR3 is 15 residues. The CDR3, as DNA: TGCAGTGCTAGTCTATCCGGGACTGTCTACAATGAGCAGTTCTTC. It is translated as CSASLSGTVYNEQFF.

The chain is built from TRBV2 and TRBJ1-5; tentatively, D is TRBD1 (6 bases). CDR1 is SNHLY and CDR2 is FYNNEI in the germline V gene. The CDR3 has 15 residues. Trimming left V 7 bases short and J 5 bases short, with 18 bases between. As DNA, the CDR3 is TGTGCCAGCAACCGGGGGGGGGCGATCGATCAGCCCCAGCATTTT. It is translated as CASNRGGAIDQPQHF.

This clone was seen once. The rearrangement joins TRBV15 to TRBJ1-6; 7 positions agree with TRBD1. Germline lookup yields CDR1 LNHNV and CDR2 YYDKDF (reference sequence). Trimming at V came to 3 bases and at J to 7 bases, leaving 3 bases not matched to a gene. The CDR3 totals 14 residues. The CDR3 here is CATSRETGNSPLHF. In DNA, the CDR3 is TGTGCCACCAGCAGGGAGACAGGGAATTCACCCCTCCACTTT.

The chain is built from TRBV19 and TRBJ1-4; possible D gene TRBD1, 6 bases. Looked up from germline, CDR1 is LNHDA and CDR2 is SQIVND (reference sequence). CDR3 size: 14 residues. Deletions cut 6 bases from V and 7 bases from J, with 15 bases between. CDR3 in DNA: TGTGCCAGTAGGGGGGGGCAGGGAGGTGAAAAACTGTTTTTT. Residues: CASRGGQGGEKLFF.

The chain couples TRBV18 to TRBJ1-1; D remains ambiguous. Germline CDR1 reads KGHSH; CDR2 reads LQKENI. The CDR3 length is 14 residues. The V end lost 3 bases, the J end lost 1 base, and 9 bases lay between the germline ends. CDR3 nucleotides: TGTGCCAGCTCACCCTCGGCGGGGAACACTGAAGCTTTCTTT. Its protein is CASSPSAGNTEAFF.

The CDR3 DNA is TGTGCCACCAGTGATTTGTTCTTCAGATTCTATGGCTACACCTTC. Encoded protein: CATSDLFFRFYGYTF. V usage is TRBV24-1 and J usage is TRBJ1-2; D unresolved. The germline gives CDR1 KGHDR, CDR2 SFDVKD. This CDR3 is built from 15 residues. Trimming removed 0 bases at V and 4 bases at J, with 11 bases between.

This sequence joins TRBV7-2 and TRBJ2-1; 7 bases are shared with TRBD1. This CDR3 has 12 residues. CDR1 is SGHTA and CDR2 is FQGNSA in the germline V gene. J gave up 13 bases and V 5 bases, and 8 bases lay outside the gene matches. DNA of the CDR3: TGTGCCAGCAGCGGAGACAGGGTCGCACAGTTCTTC. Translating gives CASSGDRVAQFF.

The CDR3 DNA reads TGTGCCAGCAGTTACCGGGGACAGGCCTTCCGGGGCTCCTATAATTCACCCCTCCACTTT. It codes for CASSYRGQAFRGSYNSPLHF. This rearrangement joins TRBV6-2 or TRBV6-3 to TRBJ1-6; the match to TRBD1 covers 8 bases. The CDR3 length is 20 residues. CDR1 is MNHEY, CDR2 SVGEGT, per germline. J lost 0 bases, V lost 2 bases, and 12 bases had no gene match.

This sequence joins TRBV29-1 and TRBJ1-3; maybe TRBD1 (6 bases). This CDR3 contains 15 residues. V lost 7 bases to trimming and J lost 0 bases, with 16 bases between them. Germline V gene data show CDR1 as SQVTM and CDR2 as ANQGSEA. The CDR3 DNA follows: TGCAGCGCCGTGCAGGGGTCCAACTCTGGAAACACCATATATTTT. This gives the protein CSAVQGSNSGNTIYF.

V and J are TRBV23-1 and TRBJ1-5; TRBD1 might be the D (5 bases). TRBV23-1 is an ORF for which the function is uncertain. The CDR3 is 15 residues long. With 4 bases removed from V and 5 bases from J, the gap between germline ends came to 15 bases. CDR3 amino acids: CASSRWGFVDQPQHF. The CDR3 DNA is TGCGCCAGCAGTCGGTGGGGCTTCGTCGATCAGCCCCAGCATTTT.